A single T cell receptor beta chain is shown here with its context. This entry is derived from a study of blood T cell repertoires in COVID-19. The germline V gene has CDR1 MDHEN and CDR2 SYDVKM. The CDR3 has 17 amino acids. V lost 5 bases and J lost 6; bases outside the gene matches: 16. Per the original data handling: Counts of nucleated cells, estimated from reference gene primer amplification, were obtained. Here immunoSEQ multiplex PCR was the method, and the copy in TCRdb shows in-frame clones only, minus some. The V and J calls and the clone size are those of that table, but D and trimming were determined from the DNA. The sample records some 70,000 clones, roughly 87% being singletons.

The sample comprised peripheral blood. V is TRBV28 and J is TRBJ2-1, with 7 nucleotides matching TRBD2. The TCR sequence derives from a man over 45 with active COVID-19. DNA for the CDR3: TGTGCCAGCAGTCTAGAATCGGGACCTAGCGGACCCAATGAGCAGTTCTTC. Amino acid sequence: CASSLESGPSGPNEQFF.